This T cell receptor beta chain was sequenced during a study of shared clonotypes between healthy human individuals. Study context: Researchers drew samples from two women and a few men aged 18 to 49.

General study points: Sampling used blood alone; tissue repertoires probably differ. Researchers found naive subsets generally carried larger estimated richness than memory subsets.

Only a few counts were recorded for this clone. The antigen is not known. Sequencing used immunoSEQ multiplex PCR; TCRdb keeps in-frame clones, though not all of them. The repertoire has over 850,000 clones, about four fifths of them found once; the top ten carry 0.55% to 0.7%. The sequenced material came from memory CD4+ T cells from PBMCs. As to subset: CD45RA-negative fraction. The clonotype originates from a man younger than 35 in good health. Some clones in this sample may be carry-over from other donors' samples.

Written as DNA, the CDR3 is TGTGCCAGCAGCCCACTATCATTGGCCAGCAACAACCGGGGCTACGAGCAGTACTTC. Amino acids: CASSPLSLASNNRGYEQYF. The rearrangement uses TRBV11-2 and TRBJ2-7; TRBD2 might be the D (5 bases). CDR1 SGHAT and CDR2 FQNNGV come from the germline V gene. V gave up 5 bases and J gave up 3 bases, with 29 bases separating them. The CDR3 has 19 amino acids.